This T cell receptor (beta chain) originates from a study of T cell repertoires and HLA-DP antigens. Study-wide context: Pre-culture CD4+ samples used roughly 1,200 ng DNA versus around 230 ng for CD137+CD4+ sorts.

On this clone: As yet, its antigen is unknown.

Primers targeted 54 TRBV and 13 TRBJ segments. The data were produced by immunoSEQ multiplex PCR, yet TCRdb's version contains in-frame clones alone and is incomplete. The table shows over 100,000 clones, with more than 85% occurring only once. Purity of the untouched CD4+ T cells was approximately 98%. CDR3 length equals 14 residues. Germline values: CDR1 LNHDA, CDR2 SQIVND (reference sequence). Trimming pared 6 bases from V and 1 base from J, leaving 12 bases between. The TCR comes from a woman in her late teens or twenties in good health and CMV-seronegative. The chain combines TRBV19 with TRBJ1-1, with a weak D call TRBD1 (6 bases). Sequenced input: CD4+ T cells from PBMCs. The CDR3 nucleotides are TGTGCCAGTAGGTCAGGGGCCAGGAACACTGAAGCTTTCTTT. Translated: CASRSGARNTEAFF.